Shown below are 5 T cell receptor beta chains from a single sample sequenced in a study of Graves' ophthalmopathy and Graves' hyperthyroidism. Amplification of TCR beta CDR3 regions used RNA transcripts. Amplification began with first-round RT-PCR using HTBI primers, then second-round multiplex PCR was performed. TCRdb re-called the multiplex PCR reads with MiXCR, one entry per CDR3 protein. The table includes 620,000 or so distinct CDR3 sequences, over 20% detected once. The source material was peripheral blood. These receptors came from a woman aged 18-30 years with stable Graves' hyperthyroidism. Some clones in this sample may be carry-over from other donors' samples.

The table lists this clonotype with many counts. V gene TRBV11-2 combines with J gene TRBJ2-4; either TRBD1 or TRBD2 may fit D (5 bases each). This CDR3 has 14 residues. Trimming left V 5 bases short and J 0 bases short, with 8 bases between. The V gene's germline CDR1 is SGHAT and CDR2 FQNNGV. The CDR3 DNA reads TGTGCCAGCAGCGGGACGGGAGCCAAAAACATTCAGTACTTC. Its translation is CASSGTGAKNIQYF.

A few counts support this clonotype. In DNA, the CDR3 is TGTGCCAGCAGCCCAGCACAGGGAAACACTGAAGCTTTCTTT. As protein: CASSPAQGNTEAFF. V and J are TRBV3-1 and TRBJ1-1; a possible D gene is TRBD1 (6 bases). The germline V gene has CDR1 LGHDT and CDR2 YNNKEL (reference sequence). The CDR3 extends over 14 amino acids. With 4 bases removed from V and 2 bases from J, the gap between germline ends came to 11 bases.

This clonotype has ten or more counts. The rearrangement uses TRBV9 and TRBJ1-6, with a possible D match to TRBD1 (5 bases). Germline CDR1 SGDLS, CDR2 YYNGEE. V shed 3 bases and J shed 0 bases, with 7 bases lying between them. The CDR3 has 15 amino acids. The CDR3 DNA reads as TGTGCCAGCAGCGCAGGGAGCTCCTATAATTCACCCCTCCACTTT. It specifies CASSAGSSYNSPLHF.

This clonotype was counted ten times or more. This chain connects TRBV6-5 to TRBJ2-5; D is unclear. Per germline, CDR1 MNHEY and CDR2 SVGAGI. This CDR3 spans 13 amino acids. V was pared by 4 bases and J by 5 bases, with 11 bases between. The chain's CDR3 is CASSSSRVETQYF. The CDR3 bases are TGTGCCAGCAGTTCCTCAAGAGTTGAGACCCAGTACTTC.

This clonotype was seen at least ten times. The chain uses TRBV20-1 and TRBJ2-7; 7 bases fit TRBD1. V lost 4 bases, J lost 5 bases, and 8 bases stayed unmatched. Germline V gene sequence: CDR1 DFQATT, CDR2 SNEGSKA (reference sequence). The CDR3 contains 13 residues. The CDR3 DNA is TGCAGTGCTACTCGGGACAGTTGGAACGAGCAGTACTTC. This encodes CSATRDSWNEQYF.